This is a list of T cell receptor beta chains from one sample in a study of T cell changes during pregnancy in multiple sclerosis. Only in-frame clones appear in the TCRdb table, and some are missing; sequencing was by immunoSEQ multiplex PCR. The data contain 35,000 to 50,000 clones, 90% of them singletons. This specimen consisted of CD8+ T cells from peripheral blood mononuclear cells, obtained in the third trimester of pregnancy. The origin of the receptors is a female donor with multiple sclerosis, enrolled in a pregnancy study. Both conserved end residues are trimmed from each CDR3. A D gene is named only where the DNA matches it firmly.

D gene: NA
J gene: TRBJ1-2
V gene: TRBV19
CDR3 length: 9
CDR3 protein: ASRSLHGYT

D gene: TRBD1
J gene: TRBJ2-7
V gene: TRBV7-7
CDR3 length: 17
CDR3 protein: ASSLSGRGRTGASYEQY

D gene: NA
J gene: TRBJ2-6
V gene: TRBV19
CDR3 length: 11
CDR3 protein: ATGLSGANVLT

D gene: NA
J gene: TRBJ2-1
V gene: TRBV6-5
CDR3 length: 12
CDR3 protein: ASSNRGGVDEQF

D gene: TRBD2
J gene: TRBJ2-3
V gene: TRBV7-3
CDR3 length: 13
CDR3 protein: ASSLSGGPTDTQY

D gene: NA
J gene: TRBJ2-7
V gene: TRBV4-1
CDR3 length: 12
CDR3 protein: ASSQDSRVLEQY

D gene: NA
J gene: TRBJ1-3
V gene: TRBV7-6
CDR3 length: 15
CDR3 protein: ASSPPVRGFSGNTIY

D gene: NA
J gene: TRBJ1-1
V gene: TRBV19
CDR3 length: 11
CDR3 protein: ASSIAEITEAF

D gene: TRBD1
J gene: TRBJ2-7
V gene: TRBV28
CDR3 length: 11
CDR3 protein: ASSLDRALEQY

D gene: TRBD1
J gene: TRBJ2-7
V gene: TRBV7-9
CDR3 length: 15
CDR3 protein: ASSSAGTGSQAYEQY

D gene: NA
J gene: TRBJ2-1
V gene: TRBV28
CDR3 length: 12
CDR3 protein: ASSLEGEGNEQF

D gene: TRBD1
J gene: TRBJ1-4
V gene: TRBV5-1
CDR3 length: 13
CDR3 protein: ASRTWTGANEKLF

D gene: TRBD2
J gene: TRBJ2-3
V gene: TRBV9
CDR3 length: 15
CDR3 protein: ASSGALLAGGLDTQY

D gene: NA
J gene: TRBJ2-7
V gene: TRBV7-9
CDR3 length: 10
CDR3 protein: ATRSLGYEQY

D gene: TRBD1
J gene: TRBJ2-7
V gene: TRBV4-2
CDR3 length: 13
CDR3 protein: ASSQGTGVSYEQY

D gene: NA
J gene: TRBJ1-1
V gene: TRBV6-5
CDR3 length: 14
CDR3 protein: ASSYSIPTVNTEAF

D gene: NA
J gene: TRBJ1-1
V gene: TRBV6-5
CDR3 length: 11
CDR3 protein: ASRGAGNTEAF

D gene: TRBD1
J gene: TRBJ1-2
V gene: TRBV29-1
CDR3 length: 9
CDR3 protein: SGGTDNGYT

D gene: NA
J gene: TRBJ2-3
V gene: TRBV2
CDR3 length: 14
CDR3 protein: ASSEEFNRLKATQY

D gene: TRBD1
J gene: TRBJ1-4
V gene: TRBV11-2
CDR3 length: 10
CDR3 protein: ASSQIGGRGF

D gene: NA
J gene: TRBJ1-1
V gene: TRBV27
CDR3 length: 13
CDR3 protein: ASSSSWRTVTEAF

D gene: TRBD1
J gene: TRBJ2-3
V gene: TRBV4-3
CDR3 length: 12
CDR3 protein: ASSEGQGPDTQY

D gene: NA
J gene: TRBJ2-5
V gene: TRBV27
CDR3 length: 12
CDR3 protein: ASSFTGFQETQY

D gene: NA
J gene: TRBJ2-7
V gene: TRBV4-3
CDR3 length: 16
CDR3 protein: ASSQDPLGEGGSYEQY

D gene: NA
J gene: TRBJ2-7
V gene: TRBV7-3
CDR3 length: 11
CDR3 protein: ASSAPTSREQY

D gene: NA
J gene: TRBJ1-3
V gene: TRBV9
CDR3 length: 12
CDR3 protein: ASSETVRMDTIY

D gene: NA
J gene: TRBJ2-3
V gene: TRBV27
CDR3 length: 12
CDR3 protein: ASSLLSRTDTQY

D gene: NA
J gene: TRBJ1-3
V gene: TRBV4-3
CDR3 length: 14
CDR3 protein: ASSQEWLDSGNTIY

D gene: NA
J gene: TRBJ1-2
V gene: TRBV19
CDR3 length: 11
CDR3 protein: ASRDKGPYGYT

D gene: TRBD2
J gene: TRBJ2-1
V gene: TRBV7-3
CDR3 length: 14
CDR3 protein: ASSDSSGSSYNEQF

D gene: TRBD1
J gene: TRBJ1-3
V gene: TRBV19
CDR3 length: 13
CDR3 protein: ARGMKDREENTIY

D gene: NA
J gene: TRBJ1-1
V gene: TRBV2
CDR3 length: 13
CDR3 protein: ANPFRGEEVPEAF

D gene: NA
J gene: TRBJ2-1
V gene: TRBV2
CDR3 length: 10
CDR3 protein: ASSYRSNEQF

D gene: TRBD2
J gene: TRBJ2-2
V gene: TRBV6-6
CDR3 length: 14
CDR3 protein: ASSPLAGEGIGELF

D gene: TRBD1
J gene: TRBJ1-2
V gene: TRBV12-5
CDR3 length: 15
CDR3 protein: ASGLVSMTGELAGYT

D gene: TRBD1
J gene: TRBJ1-2
V gene: TRBV4-1
CDR3 length: 12
CDR3 protein: ASSPRDRDHGYT

D gene: TRBD2
J gene: TRBJ2-1
V gene: TRBV13
CDR3 length: 14
CDR3 protein: ASSLMAGGTYNEQF

D gene: TRBD2
J gene: TRBJ2-3
V gene: TRBV9
CDR3 length: 13
CDR3 protein: ASSTSGRAPDTQY

D gene: TRBD1
J gene: TRBJ2-1
V gene: TRBV7-9
CDR3 length: 14
CDR3 protein: ASSGKDRGYGNEQF

D gene: NA
J gene: TRBJ2-1
V gene: TRBV21-1
CDR3 length: 12
CDR3 protein: ASRNRARQGEQF

D gene: NA
J gene: TRBJ1-5
V gene: TRBV5-1
CDR3 length: 13
CDR3 protein: ASSTDGESNQPQH

D gene: NA
J gene: TRBJ1-1
V gene: TRBV5-6
CDR3 length: 11
CDR3 protein: ASSFYEHTEAF

D gene: TRBD2
J gene: TRBJ2-7
V gene: TRBV28
CDR3 length: 14
CDR3 protein: ASSPSLPSGTYEQY

D gene: NA
J gene: TRBJ1-1
V gene: TRBV7-9
CDR3 length: 14
CDR3 protein: ASSLVGVVKDTEAF